A selection of T cell receptor beta chains follows, all from one sample in a study of CD8+CD57+ T cells in acquired aplastic anemia. MiXCR, run by TCRdb on the reads, gives a single entry per CDR3 protein. The sample shows about 180,000 distinct CDR3 sequences, nearly 50% of them seen only once. Sample: sorted CD4+, CD8+, or CD8+CD57+ T cells (not recorded which) from PBMCs. Source of these receptors: a human donor with aplastic anemia. Both conserved end residues are part of each CDR3. The order of the fields is CDR3 length, clone size, D gene, V gene, J gene, CDR3 protein, CDR3 DNA. D genes are given only for firm matches. For some rows the clone size is stated as once, few or many, or as a class when expanded; others skip it.

length: 13
size: NA
D: NA
V: TRBV7-8
J: TRBJ1-2
CDR3: CASSPGQIYGYTF
DNA: TGTGCCAGCAGCCCCGGACAGATATATGGCTACACCTTC

length: 14
size: NA
D: NA
V: TRBV24-1
J: TRBJ1-1
CDR3: CATPSQGKDTEAFF
DNA: TGTGCCACCCCGTCCCAGGGGAAGGACACTGAAGCTTTCTTT

length: 12
size: NA
D: NA
V: TRBV2
J: TRBJ1-5
CDR3: CASNGRSQPQHF
DNA: TGTGCCAGCAACGGTAGGAGTCAGCCCCAGCATTTT

length: 13
size: NA
D: NA
V: TRBV10-3
J: TRBJ1-2
CDR3: CATGGDKSYGYTF
DNA: TGTGCCACCGGCGGGGACAAGAGCTATGGCTACACCTTC

length: 14
size: NA
D: TRBD1
V: TRBV4-2
J: TRBJ2-7
CDR3: CASSGGQGPYEQYF
DNA: TGTGCCAGCAGTGGTGGACAGGGTCCCTACGAGCAGTACTTC

length: 14
size: NA
D: TRBD1
V: TRBV29-1
J: TRBJ1-2
CDR3: CSVEDIGQGAGYTF
DNA: TGCAGCGTTGAAGATATCGGACAGGGGGCTGGCTACACCTTC

length: 14
size: NA
D: NA
V: TRBV7-2
J: TRBJ1-6
CDR3: CASSLRQAPSPLHF
DNA: TGTGCCAGCAGCTTGAGACAGGCCCCTTCACCCCTCCACTTT

length: 15
size: NA
D: TRBD1
V: TRBV19
J: TRBJ2-7
CDR3: CASSKKPGQNYEQYF
DNA: TGTGCCAGTAGTAAGAAGCCGGGACAGAACTACGAGCAGTACTTC

length: 17
size: NA
D: TRBD1
V: TRBV10-3
J: TRBJ2-3
CDR3: CAINAAHSGQVTDTQYF
DNA: TGTGCCATCAATGCGGCGCATTCGGGACAGGTCACAGATACGCAGTATTTT

length: 13
size: NA
D: TRBD1
V: TRBV6-1
J: TRBJ1-1
CDR3: CASNYRGAAEAFF
DNA: TGTGCCAGCAACTACAGGGGGGCAGCGGAAGCTTTCTTT

length: 14
size: NA
D: TRBD2
V: TRBV19
J: TRBJ2-1
CDR3: CASTSSGPYNEQFF
DNA: TGTGCCAGTACATCTAGCGGGCCATACAATGAGCAGTTCTTC

length: 16
size: NA
D: TRBD1
V: TRBV10-3
J: TRBJ2-7
CDR3: CAISESIGRGLGEQYF
DNA: TGTGCCATCAGTGAGTCTATCGGCAGGGGGCTAGGTGAGCAGTACTTC

length: 15
size: NA
D: NA
V: TRBV20-1
J: TRBJ2-5
CDR3: CSARARARYQETQYF
DNA: TGCAGTGCTAGAGCGCGGGCCAGGTACCAAGAGACCCAGTACTTC

length: 12
size: many
D: NA
V: TRBV2
J: TRBJ1-6
CDR3: CASSESLLPLHF
DNA: TGTGCCAGCAGTGAATCCCTCCTGCCCCTCCACTTT

length: 14
size: many
D: NA
V: TRBV19
J: TRBJ1-1
CDR3: CASSIDPGNTEAFF
DNA: TGTGCCAGTAGTATAGACCCGGGGAACACTGAAGCTTTCTTT

length: 14
size: NA
D: TRBD2
V: TRBV29-1
J: TRBJ2-1
CDR3: CSVDGQRGYNEPFF
DNA: TGCAGCGTTGATGGCCAGCGGGGATACAATGAGCCGTTCTTC

length: 14
size: NA
D: NA
V: TRBV25-1
J: TRBJ1-3
CDR3: CASSDFGGGNTIYF
DNA: TGTGCCAGCAGTGATTTCGGCGGTGGAAACACCATATATTTT

length: 14
size: NA
D: TRBD1
V: TRBV9
J: TRBJ1-2
CDR3: CASSRQGEGYGYTF
DNA: TGTGCCAGCAGCAGACAGGGGGAAGGGTATGGCTACACCTTC

length: 18
size: NA
D: TRBD1
V: TRBV7-3
J: TRBJ2-3
CDR3: CASSLTFQGQGAKDTQYF
DNA: TGTGCCAGCAGCTTAACATTTCAGGGACAGGGGGCGAAAGATACGCAGTATTTT

length: 13
size: NA
D: NA
V: TRBV7-8
J: TRBJ1-2
CDR3: CASSLVRGEGYTF
DNA: TGTGCCAGCAGCTTAGTACGCGGGGAGGGCTACACCTTC

length: 14
size: NA
D: TRBD1
V: TRBV2
J: TRBJ2-7
CDR3: CASTRDSGFHEQYF
DNA: TGTGCCAGCACAAGGGACAGTGGTTTCCACGAGCAGTACTTC

length: 17
size: many
D: TRBD1
V: TRBV19
J: TRBJ1-2
CDR3: CASSKDRGGPFNYGYTF
DNA: TGTGCCAGTAGTAAGGACAGGGGTGGCCCCTTTAACTATGGCTACACCTTC

length: 18
size: few
D: TRBD1
V: TRBV29-1
J: TRBJ2-6
CDR3: CSVAYRGNLSSGANVLTF
DNA: TGCAGCGTTGCATACAGGGGGAACCTAAGCTCTGGGGCCAACGTCCTGACTTTC

length: 14
size: once
D: NA
V: TRBV24-1
J: TRBJ2-7
CDR3: CATSEGGESYEQYF
DNA: TGTGCCACCAGTGAAGGGGGGGAGAGCTACGAGCAGTACTTC

length: 15
size: once
D: TRBD2
V: TRBV7-9
J: TRBJ2-2
CDR3: CASSSGLASTGELFF
DNA: TGTGCCAGCAGTTCGGGACTAGCGAGTACCGGGGAGCTGTTTTTT

length: 15
size: once
D: TRBD1
V: TRBV19
J: TRBJ1-5
CDR3: CASQRKGAHDQPQHF
DNA: TGTGCCTCCCAGAGAAAGGGGGCGCACGATCAGCCCCAGCATTTT

length: 15
size: NA
D: NA
V: TRBV20-1
J: TRBJ1-1
CDR3: CSARGVGRAQTEAFF
DNA: TGCAGTGCTAGGGGGGTGGGCAGGGCGCAAACTGAAGCTTTCTTT

length: 11
size: NA
D: NA
V: TRBV20-1
J: TRBJ2-1
CDR3: CSGLGGGEQFF
DNA: TGCAGTGGGTTAGGGGGTGGGGAGCAGTTCTTC

length: 12
size: NA
D: TRBD2
V: TRBV20-1
J: TRBJ2-5
CDR3: CSTLAGLETQYF
DNA: TGCAGTACACTAGCGGGATTAGAGACCCAGTACTTC

length: 12
size: NA
D: NA
V: TRBV3-1
J: TRBJ1-5
CDR3: CASSQPGQPQHF
DNA: TGTGCCAGCAGCCAACCCGGCCAGCCCCAGCATTTT

length: 16
size: NA
D: TRBD1
V: TRBV10-3
J: TRBJ1-1
CDR3: CAAGQDAVSGNTEAFF
DNA: TGTGCCGCGGGACAGGATGCAGTTTCGGGTAACACCGAAGCTTTCTTT

length: 14
size: few
D: TRBD1
V: TRBV2
J: TRBJ1-5
CDR3: CASSDRTGTQPQHF
DNA: TGTGCCAGCAGCGATAGGACAGGGACTCAGCCCCAGCATTTT

length: 13
size: few
D: NA
V: TRBV7-3
J: TRBJ1-1
CDR3: CASSWTENTEAFF
DNA: TGTGCCAGCAGCTGGACGGAGAACACTGAAGCTTTCTTT

length: 14
size: many
D: NA
V: TRBV5-1
J: TRBJ2-3
CDR3: CASSLEGFTDTQYF
DNA: TGCGCCAGCAGCTTGGAGGGATTCACAGATACGCAGTATTTT

length: 11
size: many
D: NA
V: TRBV12-3/TRBV12-4
J: TRBJ1-4
CDR3: CASSLSEKLFF
DNA: TGTGCCAGCAGTTTAAGTGAAAAACTGTTTTTT

length: 13
size: NA
D: TRBD1
V: TRBV29-1
J: TRBJ1-1
CDR3: CSAETGVNTEAFF
DNA: TGCAGCGCCGAAACAGGGGTGAACACTGAAGCTTTCTTT